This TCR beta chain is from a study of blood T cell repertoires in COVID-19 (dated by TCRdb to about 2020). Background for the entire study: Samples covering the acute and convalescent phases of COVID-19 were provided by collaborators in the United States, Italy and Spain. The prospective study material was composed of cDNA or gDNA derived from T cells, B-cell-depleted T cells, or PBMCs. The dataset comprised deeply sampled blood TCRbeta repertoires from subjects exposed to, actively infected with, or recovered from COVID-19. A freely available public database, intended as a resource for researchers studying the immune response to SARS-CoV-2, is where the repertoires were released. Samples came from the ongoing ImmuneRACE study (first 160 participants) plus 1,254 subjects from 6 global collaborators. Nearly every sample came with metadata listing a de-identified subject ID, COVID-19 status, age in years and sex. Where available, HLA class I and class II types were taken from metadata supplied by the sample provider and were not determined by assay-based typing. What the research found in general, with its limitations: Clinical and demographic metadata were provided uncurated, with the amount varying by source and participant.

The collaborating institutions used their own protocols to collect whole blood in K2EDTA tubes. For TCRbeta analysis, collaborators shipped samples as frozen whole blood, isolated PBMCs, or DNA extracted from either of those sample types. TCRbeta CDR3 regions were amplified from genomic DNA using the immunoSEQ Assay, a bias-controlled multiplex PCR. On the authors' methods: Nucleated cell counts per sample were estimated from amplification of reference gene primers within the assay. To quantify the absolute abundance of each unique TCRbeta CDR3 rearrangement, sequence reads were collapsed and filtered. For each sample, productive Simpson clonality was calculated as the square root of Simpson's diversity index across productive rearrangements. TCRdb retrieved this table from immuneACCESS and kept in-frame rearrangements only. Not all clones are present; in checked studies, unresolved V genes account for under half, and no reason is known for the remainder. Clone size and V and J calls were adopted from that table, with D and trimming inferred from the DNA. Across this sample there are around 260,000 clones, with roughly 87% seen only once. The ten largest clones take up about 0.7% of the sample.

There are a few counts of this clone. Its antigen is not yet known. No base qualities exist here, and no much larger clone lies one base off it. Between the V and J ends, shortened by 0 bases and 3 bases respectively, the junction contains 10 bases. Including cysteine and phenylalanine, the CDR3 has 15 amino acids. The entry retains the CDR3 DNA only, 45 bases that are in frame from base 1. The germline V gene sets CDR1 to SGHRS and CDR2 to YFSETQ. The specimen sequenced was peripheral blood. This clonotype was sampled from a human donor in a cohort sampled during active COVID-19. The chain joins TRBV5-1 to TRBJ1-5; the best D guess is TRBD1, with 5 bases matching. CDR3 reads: CASSLEGNLNQPQHF. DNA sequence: TGCGCCAGCAGCTTGGAGGGGAACCTCAATCAGCCCCAGCATTTT.